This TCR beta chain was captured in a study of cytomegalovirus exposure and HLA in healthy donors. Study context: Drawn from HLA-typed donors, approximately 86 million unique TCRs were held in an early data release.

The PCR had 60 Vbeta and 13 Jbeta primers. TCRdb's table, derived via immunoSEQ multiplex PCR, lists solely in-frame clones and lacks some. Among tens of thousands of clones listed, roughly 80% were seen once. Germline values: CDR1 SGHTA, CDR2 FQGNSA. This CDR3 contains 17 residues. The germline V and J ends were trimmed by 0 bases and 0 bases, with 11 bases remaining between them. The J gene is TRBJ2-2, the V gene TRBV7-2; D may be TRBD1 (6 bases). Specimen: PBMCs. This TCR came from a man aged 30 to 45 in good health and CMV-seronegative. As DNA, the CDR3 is TGTGCCAGCAGCTTAGCAACAGGGTATCCGAACACCGGGGAGCTGTTTTTT. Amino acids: CASSLATGYPNTGELFF. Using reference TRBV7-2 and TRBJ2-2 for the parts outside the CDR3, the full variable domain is GAGVSQSPSNKVTEKGKDVELRCDPISGHTALYWYRQSLGQGLEFLIYFQGNSAPDKSGLPSDRFSAERTGGSVSTLTIQRTQQEDSAVYLCASSLATGYPNTGELFFGEGSRLTVL.